This entry features one TCR beta chain sequence. Repertoires were generated with immunoSEQ multiplex PCR, while TCRdb's copy carries only in-frame clones and drops some. There are approximately 93,000 clones in the sample; 90% to 95% occur only once, and 0.26% lies in the top ten. This specimen comes from a study of technical replicates of blood from a few donors. Germline CDR1 and CDR2: SGHRS and YFSETQ. The CDR3 is 12 amino acids. V was shortened by 2 bases and J by 9 bases, with 9 bases between the two germline ends. This rearrangement joins TRBV5-1 to TRBJ2-1; D is uncertain. Material: T cells isolated from PBMCs. This TCR derives from a human donor in good health. Here the CDR3 DNA reads TGCGCCAGCAGCTTCAACAGTGCTGAGCAGTTCTTC. Encoded protein: CASSFNSAEQFF.